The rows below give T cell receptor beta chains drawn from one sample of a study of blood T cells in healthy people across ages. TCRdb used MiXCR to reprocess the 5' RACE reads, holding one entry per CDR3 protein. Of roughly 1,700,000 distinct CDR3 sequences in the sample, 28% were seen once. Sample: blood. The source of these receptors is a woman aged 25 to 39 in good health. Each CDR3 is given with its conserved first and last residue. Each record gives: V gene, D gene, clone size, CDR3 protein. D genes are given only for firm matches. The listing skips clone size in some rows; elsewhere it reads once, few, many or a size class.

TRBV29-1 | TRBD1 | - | CSAYLSGGSETQYF
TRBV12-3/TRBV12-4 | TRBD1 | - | CASSSGTGENQPQHF
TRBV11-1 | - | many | CASSLPENEQFF
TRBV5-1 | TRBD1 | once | CASSFTGGANTGELFF
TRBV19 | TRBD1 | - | CASTVSKGAAYEQYF
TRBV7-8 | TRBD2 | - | CASSRGGSSGRRELFF
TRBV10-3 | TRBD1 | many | CAISEPGQWGSEQYF
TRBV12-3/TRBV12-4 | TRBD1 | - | CASRLWDRNIQYF
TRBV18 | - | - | CASSSVAGNNEQFF
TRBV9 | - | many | CASSVADSYEQYF
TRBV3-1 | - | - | CAGSQDGTGNEKLFF
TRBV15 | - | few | CATSKGGDGYTF
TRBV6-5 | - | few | CASSSPTFRAFF
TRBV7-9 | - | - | CASSRGYFEAFF
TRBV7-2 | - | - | CTSSYGGSNTGELFF
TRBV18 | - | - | CASSPNGAEAFF
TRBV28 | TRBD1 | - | CASSVDGAGGGFDEQFF
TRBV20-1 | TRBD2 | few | CSGNSGRAGVRNEQFF
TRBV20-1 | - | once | CSARGAGMDEQFF
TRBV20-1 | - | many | CSARSFLLTQYF
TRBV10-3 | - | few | CAISGYSYEQYF
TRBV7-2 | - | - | CASIPMAGVSYEQYF